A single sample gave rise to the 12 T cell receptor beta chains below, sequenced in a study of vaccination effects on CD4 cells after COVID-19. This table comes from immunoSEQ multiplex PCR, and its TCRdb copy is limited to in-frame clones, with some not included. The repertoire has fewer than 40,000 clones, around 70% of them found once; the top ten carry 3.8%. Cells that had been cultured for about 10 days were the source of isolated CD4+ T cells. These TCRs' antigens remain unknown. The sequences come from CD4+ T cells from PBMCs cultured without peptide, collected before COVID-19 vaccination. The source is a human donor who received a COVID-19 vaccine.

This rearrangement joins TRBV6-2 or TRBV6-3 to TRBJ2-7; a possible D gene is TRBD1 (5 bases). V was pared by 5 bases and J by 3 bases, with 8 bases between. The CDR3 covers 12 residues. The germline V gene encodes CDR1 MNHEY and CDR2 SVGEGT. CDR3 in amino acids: CASSQGFYEQYF. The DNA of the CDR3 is TGTGCCAGCAGTCAGGGATTCTACGAGCAGTACTTC.

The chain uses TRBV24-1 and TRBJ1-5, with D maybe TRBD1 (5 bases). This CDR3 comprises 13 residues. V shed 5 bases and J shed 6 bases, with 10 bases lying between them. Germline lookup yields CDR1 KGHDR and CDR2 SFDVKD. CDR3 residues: CATSGGASQPQHF. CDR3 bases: TGTGCCACCAGTGGTGGGGCTAGTCAGCCCCAGCATTTT.

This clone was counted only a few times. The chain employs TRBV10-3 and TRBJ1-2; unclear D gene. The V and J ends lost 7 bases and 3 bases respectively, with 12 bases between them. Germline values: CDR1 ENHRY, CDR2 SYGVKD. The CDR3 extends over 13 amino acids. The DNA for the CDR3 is TGTGCCATCACTAGGACTCCTCACTATGGCTACACCTTC. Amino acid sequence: CAITRTPHYGYTF.

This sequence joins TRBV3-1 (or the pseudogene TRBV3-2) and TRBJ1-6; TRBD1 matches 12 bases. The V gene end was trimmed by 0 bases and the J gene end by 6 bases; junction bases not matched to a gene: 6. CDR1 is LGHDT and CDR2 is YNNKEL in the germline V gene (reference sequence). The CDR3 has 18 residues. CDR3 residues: CASSQDSGTGGSNSPLHF. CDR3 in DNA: TGTGCCAGCAGCCAAGACTCGGGGACAGGGGGCTCTAATTCACCCCTCCACTTT.

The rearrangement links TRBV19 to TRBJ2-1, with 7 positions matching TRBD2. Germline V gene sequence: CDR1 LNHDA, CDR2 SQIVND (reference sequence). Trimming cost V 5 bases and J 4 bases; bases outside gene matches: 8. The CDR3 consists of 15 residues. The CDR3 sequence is CASSPLAGRYNEQFF. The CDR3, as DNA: TGTGCCAGTAGTCCATTAGCGGGCAGGTACAATGAGCAGTTCTTC. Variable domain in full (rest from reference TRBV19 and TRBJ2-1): DGGITQSPKYLFRKEGQNVTLSCEQNLNHDAMYWYRQDPGQGLRLIYYSQIVNDFQKGDIAEGYSVSREKKESFPLTVTSAQKNPTAFYLCASSPLAGRYNEQFFGPGTRLTVL.

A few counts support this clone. The CDR3 region is CASSLGLSSSYNEQFF. The CDR3 DNA is TGTGCCAGCAGCCTGGGACTATCCAGCTCCTACAATGAGCAGTTCTTC. The V and J genes are TRBV3-1 (or the pseudogene TRBV3-2) and TRBJ2-1, with 7 nucleotides matching TRBD2. Germline CDR1 is LGHDT and CDR2 is YNNKEL (reference sequence). The CDR3 is 16 amino acids. The ends lost 4 bases at V and 0 bases at J; junction bases unmatched: 6.

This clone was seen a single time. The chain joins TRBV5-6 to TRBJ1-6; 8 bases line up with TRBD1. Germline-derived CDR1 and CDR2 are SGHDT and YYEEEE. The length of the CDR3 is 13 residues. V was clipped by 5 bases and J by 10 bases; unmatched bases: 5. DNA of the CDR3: TGTGCCAGCAGGGACAGGGTTAGCTCACCCCTCCACTTT. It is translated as CASRDRVSSPLHF.

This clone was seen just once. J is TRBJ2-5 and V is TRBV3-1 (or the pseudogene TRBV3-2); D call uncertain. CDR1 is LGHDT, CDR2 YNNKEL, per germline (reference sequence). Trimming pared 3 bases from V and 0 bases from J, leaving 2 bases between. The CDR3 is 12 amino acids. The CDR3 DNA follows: TGTGCCAGCAGCCAGAACCAAGAGACCCAGTACTTC. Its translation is CASSQNQETQYF.

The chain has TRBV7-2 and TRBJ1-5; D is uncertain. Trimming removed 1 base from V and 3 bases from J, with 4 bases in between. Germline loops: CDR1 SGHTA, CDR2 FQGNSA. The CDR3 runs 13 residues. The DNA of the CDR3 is TGTGCCAGCAGCTTAGGACACAATCAGCCCCAGCATTTT. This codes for CASSLGHNQPQHF. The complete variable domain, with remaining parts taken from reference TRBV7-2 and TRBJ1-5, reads GAGVSQSPSNKVTEKGKDVELRCDPISGHTALYWYRQSLGQGLEFLIYFQGNSAPDKSGLPSDRFSAERTGGSVSTLTIQRTQQEDSAVYLCASSLGHNQPQHFGDGTRLSIL.

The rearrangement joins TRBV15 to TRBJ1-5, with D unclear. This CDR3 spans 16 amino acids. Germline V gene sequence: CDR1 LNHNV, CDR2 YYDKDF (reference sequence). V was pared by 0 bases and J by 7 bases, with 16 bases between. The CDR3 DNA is TGTGCCACCAGCAGAGATGGTGGCAGTCCTCTCCAGCCCCAGCATTTT. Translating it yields CATSRDGGSPLQPQHF.

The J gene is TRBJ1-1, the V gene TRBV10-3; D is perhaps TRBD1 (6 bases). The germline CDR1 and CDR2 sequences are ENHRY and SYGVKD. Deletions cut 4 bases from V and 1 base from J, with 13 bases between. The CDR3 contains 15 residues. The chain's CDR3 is CAISGGLGRNTEAFF. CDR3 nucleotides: TGTGCCATCAGTGGGGGGCTTGGTAGGAACACTGAAGCTTTCTTT.

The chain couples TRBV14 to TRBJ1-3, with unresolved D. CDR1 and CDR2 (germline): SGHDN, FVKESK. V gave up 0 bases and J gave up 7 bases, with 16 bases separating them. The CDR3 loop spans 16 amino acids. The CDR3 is CASSQDQGEPRNTIYF. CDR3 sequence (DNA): TGTGCCAGCAGCCAAGATCAAGGAGAACCCCGGAACACCATATATTTT.